The subject of this entry is one T cell receptor beta chain. The target of this receptor is not known. This may come from a read error, since a much larger clone is one base off. This record belongs to a study of blood T cells in healthy people across ages (dated by TCRdb to the mid-2010s). About the investigation overall: In model experiments, roughly one uniquely barcoded TCR beta cDNA molecule per two T cells was captured by template switching. To track age-related changes in TCR beta repertoire diversity, the study relied on deep sequencing normalized with unique cDNA molecular identifiers. Donors were grouped into four age groups: young (average roughly 15 years), middle-aged (less than 40), aged (about 60) and long-lived (about 90). To avoid experimental bias, donors of different ages were spread randomly across the sequencing lanes. Using the same blood draw, the study looked at two additional independent replicas of 1 million unique cDNA reads for two donors, one aged 18 to 29 and the other aged 80 or older. Overall results and qualifications from the work: Compared with the aged group, the long-lived group had more naive CD4+ T cells, fewer expanded clones and increased TCR diversity, a pattern suggesting age selection. Observed TCR beta diversity per million T cells fell roughly linearly with age, and a significant reduction was already apparent by age roughly 40. Since profiling was done on bulk unsorted PBMCs, naive and antigen-experienced compartments could not be conclusively compared. Donor CMV infection status was unknown, potentially confounding age-related changes in expanded clonotypes. Estimates of total diversity based on one million sequenced T cells were regarded as lower bounds and as underestimates. There was a strong correlation between observed TCR beta diversity and the percentage of naive T cells measured by flow cytometry.

The library was built by means of 5' RACE. Sequenced using an Illumina HiSeq 2500. A second about 7 to 12 cycle PCR used a sample-barcoded 5' primer and a J-beta primer mix. Each TCR beta cDNA molecule received a unique molecular identifier from a template-switch 5' adaptor carrying 12 random nucleotides. Each sample yielded at least 2.5 million CDR3-containing paired-end reads. First-strand cDNA was synthesized from all RNA with the Mint cDNA synthesis kit, primed by a TRBC-specific oligonucleotide. After uracil-DNA glycosylase treatment, a first 18-cycle PCR used universal primers M1SS and BC2_uni_R on all cDNA. The original methods were these. Normalization of each sample was performed by random selection of 1 million high-quality reads, each carrying a distinct molecular identifier. Instead of being binned into consensus sequences, reads with shared molecular identifiers were discarded. MiTCR, set to a Q25 quality threshold and the strictest error-elimination algorithm, was used for CDR3 identification, clonotype clustering and error correction. A nonparametric unseen species model with Euler transformation was used to estimate lower-bound total TCR beta diversity. TCRdb passed the public sequencing reads through fastp at Q25 and MiXCR, retaining productive beta sequences. Each entry is one CDR3 protein sequence, shown with its most common DNA and genes. TCRdb's processing, not the authors', yielded these V and J calls. The sample table shows 630,000 or so distinct CDR3 sequences, and about 34% are seen once. The ten largest make up approximately 15% of the sample.

V is reduced by 1 base and J by 11 bases, leaving a spacing of 14 bases between them. From the germline V gene (reference sequence), CDR1 is SSHAT and CDR2 is FNYEAQ. From the cysteine up to the phenylalanine, the CDR3 has a length of 13 residues. Only the CDR3 DNA is retained, 39 bases long and in frame from the first base. Donors were a few dozen systemically healthy Caucasian individuals from Russia aged roughly 6 to 100 years. Roughly 10 milliliters of peripheral blood were collected from each donor into EDTA-treated Vacutainer tubes. PBMCs were isolated by Ficoll-Paque density-gradient centrifugation, with at least 6 million obtained per sample. Total RNA, at least 6 micrograms per sample, was extracted from PBMCs with Trizol reagent. Naive CD45RAhigh/CD27high T cell percentages were measured by flow cytometry on a PBMC aliquot from every donor.

The origin of this receptor is a woman aged 80 or older in good health. Donor details come from another sample of the same person, matched by shared clones. Sequenced input: blood. The sequence links TRBV7-7 to TRBJ2-5; confidence is insufficient to name the D gene. The encoded CDR3 is CASSLGRPNEQYF. The sequenced DNA is TGTGCCAGCAGCTTAGGGAGACCCAATGAGCAGTACTTC.